These 5 T cell receptor beta chains originate from one sample sequenced in a study of T cell repertoires in cytomegalovirus infection. TCRdb used MiXCR to reprocess the reads, holding one entry per CDR3 protein. This sample has roughly 600,000 distinct CDR3 sequences, with 20% to 25% found just once. The sample consisted of CD8+ T cells from PBMCs. These receptors were collected from a human donor in good health (CMV status not recorded). Some clones in this sample may be carry-over from other donors' samples.

This chain joins TRBV7-9 and TRBJ2-3; D is unclear. V lost 4 bases and J 4 bases, leaving 6 bases between the germline ends. The CDR3 is made up of 12 amino acids. Germline V gives CDR1 SEHNR, CDR2 FQNEAQ (reference sequence). CDR3 in amino acids: CASSWRPDTQYF. Written as DNA, the CDR3 is TGTGCCAGCAGCTGGCGTCCAGATACGCAGTATTTT. Full variable domain (rest looked up from reference TRBV7-9 and TRBJ2-3): DTGVSQNPRHKITKRGQNVTFRCDPISEHNRLYWYRQTLGQGPEFLTYFQNEAQLEKSRLLSDRFSAERPKGSFSTLEIQRTEQGDSAMYLCASSWRPDTQYFGPGTRLTVL.

This chain joins TRBV27 and TRBJ1-2; perhaps TRBD1 as D (5 bases). V gave up 2 bases and J gave up 2 bases, with 9 bases separating them. Looked up from germline, CDR1 is MNHEY and CDR2 is SMNVEV (reference sequence). The CDR3 runs to 14 residues. The CDR3 nucleotides read TGTGCCAGCAGTTTAAAAGGGGTCAACTATGGCTACACCTTC. It encodes CASSLKGVNYGYTF.

J is TRBJ1-2 and V is TRBV29-1, with TRBD1 matching 8 bases. The J segment lost 5 bases and the V segment lost 6 bases, leaving 8 bases of the junction unmatched. The V gene's germline CDR1 is SQVTM and CDR2 ANQGSEA. CDR3 length: 13 amino acids. Written as DNA, the CDR3 is TGCAGCGTGGACAGGGCCCTCCCTTATGGCTACACCTTC. This sequence encodes CSVDRALPYGYTF.

This clonotype was picked up a small number of times. The gene calls are TRBV14 and TRBJ1-1; D gene ambiguous. The length of the CDR3 is 16 residues. Germline values: CDR1 SGHDN, CDR2 FVKESK. Deletions cut 3 bases from V and 5 bases from J, with 19 bases between. The CDR3 sequence: CASSHGRATMETEAFF. In DNA, the CDR3 is TGTGCCAGCAGCCATGGGAGGGCTACCATGGAGACTGAAGCTTTCTTT.

On this clonotype itself: A single base separates this from a much larger clone, so it may be a read error. J is TRBJ2-1 and V is TRBV11-2, with 7 nucleotides matching TRBD2. This CDR3 has 15 residues. The germline V gene encodes CDR1 SGHAT and CDR2 FQNNGV. The CDR3 DNA follows: TGTGTCAGCGGGATGCTGGCGGGGCCCTACAATGAGCAGTTCTTC. It encodes CVSGMLAGPYNEQFF.